This TCR beta chain appears in the sequencing data of a study of T cell repertoires in cytomegalovirus infection. Study in general: Alongside well-studied HLA-B-restricted CMV epitopes, recently identified HLA-C-restricted CMV epitopes were also used. A matching HLA type, together with CMV infection, was signaled by public TCR beta signatures.

V gave up 2 bases and J gave up 3 bases, with 13 bases separating them. CDR1 DFQATT and CDR2 SNEGSKA come from the germline V gene (reference sequence). CDR3 size: 14 residues. This clonotype is a singleton in its sample. Its antigen is currently unknown. TCRdb independently ran MiXCR on the reads; one entry per CDR3 protein. Of 360,000 or so distinct CDR3 sequences in the sample, around a third were seen once. Study observations and caveats: Using cumulative public TCR beta family frequency, the authors identified those who carried CMV together with the relevant HLA.

This specimen consisted of cultured PBMCs, obtained from culture after CMV antigen stimulation. V and J are TRBV20-1 and TRBJ2-5; possible D gene TRBD1, 6 bases. The receptor was derived from a human donor in good health (CMV status not recorded). Some clones in this sample may be carry-over from other donors' samples. CDR3 sequence reads: CSARRDIQKETQYF. CDR3 bases: TGCAGTGCTAGAAGGGACATACAGAAAGAGACCCAGTACTTC.